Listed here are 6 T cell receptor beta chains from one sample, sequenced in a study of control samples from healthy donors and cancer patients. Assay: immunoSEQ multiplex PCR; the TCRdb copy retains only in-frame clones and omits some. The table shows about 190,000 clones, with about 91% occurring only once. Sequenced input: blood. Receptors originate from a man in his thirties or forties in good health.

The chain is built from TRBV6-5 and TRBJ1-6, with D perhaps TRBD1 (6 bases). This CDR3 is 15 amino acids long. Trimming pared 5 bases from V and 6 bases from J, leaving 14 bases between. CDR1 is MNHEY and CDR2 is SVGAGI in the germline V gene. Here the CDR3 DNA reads TGTGCCAGCAGTCCCTCAGGGGCCGCTAATTCACCCCTCCACTTT. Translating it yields CASSPSGAANSPLHF.

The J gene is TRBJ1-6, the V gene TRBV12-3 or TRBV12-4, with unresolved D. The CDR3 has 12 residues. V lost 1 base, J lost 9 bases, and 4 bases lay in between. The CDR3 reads CASSLGGSPLHF. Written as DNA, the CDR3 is TGTGCCAGCAGTTTAGGGGGTTCACCCCTCCACTTT.

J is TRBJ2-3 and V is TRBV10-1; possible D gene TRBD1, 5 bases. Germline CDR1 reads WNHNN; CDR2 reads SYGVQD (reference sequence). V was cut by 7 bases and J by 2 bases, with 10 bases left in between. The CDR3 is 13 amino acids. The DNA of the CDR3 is TGCGCCAGCACAAAAGGGGACACAGATACGCAGTATTTT. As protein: CASTKGDTDTQYF.

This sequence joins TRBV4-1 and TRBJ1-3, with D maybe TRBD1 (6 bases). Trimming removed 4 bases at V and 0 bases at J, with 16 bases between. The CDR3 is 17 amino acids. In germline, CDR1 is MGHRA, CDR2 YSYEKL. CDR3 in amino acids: CASSPGGGPSSGNTIYF. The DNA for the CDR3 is TGCGCCAGCAGCCCAGGAGGGGGACCCTCCTCTGGAAACACCATATATTTT.

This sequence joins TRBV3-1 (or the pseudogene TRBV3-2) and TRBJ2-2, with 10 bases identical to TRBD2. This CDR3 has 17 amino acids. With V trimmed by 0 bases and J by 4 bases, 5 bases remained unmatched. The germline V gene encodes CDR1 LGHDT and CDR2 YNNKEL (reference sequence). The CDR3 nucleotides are TGTGCCAGCAGCCAAGATCGACTAGCGGGTATCACCGGGGAGCTGTTTTTT. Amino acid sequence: CASSQDRLAGITGELFF.

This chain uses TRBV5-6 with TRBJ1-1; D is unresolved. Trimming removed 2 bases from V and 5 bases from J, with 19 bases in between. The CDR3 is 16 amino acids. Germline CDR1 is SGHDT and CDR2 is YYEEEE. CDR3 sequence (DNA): TGTGCCAGCAGCTTAAGGTGGGCCCCGGGAGGAACTGAAGCTTTCTTT. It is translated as CASSLRWAPGGTEAFF.